The following is a T cell receptor beta chain sequence with its context. Antigen unknown. This specimen comes from a study of CD8 T cells in ankylosing spondylitis. General observations from the study: Relatively scarce in peripheral blood, disease-linked clones were CD8+. Ankylosing spondylitis blood appeared to carry a characteristic TCR beta motif of several highly homologous variants.

Each CDR3 protein gets one entry after TCRdb re-called the 5' RACE reads with MiXCR. The profile shows about 220,000 distinct CDR3 sequences, 6% to 8.5% of them singletons. The clonotype comes from a male donor with ankylosing spondylitis. The sequenced sample consisted of blood, either unsorted or a sorted T cell fraction (not recorded which).

In nucleotides, the CDR3 is TGCAGCGTGGGGGGCACTGAAGCTTTCTTT. It translates to CSVGGTEAFF. The V and J genes are TRBV29-1 and TRBJ1-1; tentative D call: TRBD1 (5 bases). This CDR3 is 10 amino acids long. Per the germline V gene, CDR1 is SQVTM and CDR2 is ANQGSEA. V was clipped by 6 bases and J by 4 bases, with 6 bases between them.